This passage covers 14 T cell receptor beta chains from one sample sequenced in a study of shared clonotypes between healthy human individuals. Clones were read by immunoSEQ multiplex PCR, and TCRdb kept only the in-frame ones, dropping some. Here the sample spans roughly 1.5 million clones, around 98% being singletons. Sequencing input: naive CD4+ T cells sorted from blood. As to subset: CD45RA+ positively selected. These TCRs come from a man aged 25-45 years in good health.

The J gene is TRBJ2-7, the V gene TRBV27; a possible D gene is TRBD2 (6 bases). With 5 bases removed from V and 8 bases from J, the gap between germline ends came to 19 bases. The V gene's germline CDR1 is MNHEY and CDR2 SMNVEV (reference sequence). The CDR3 consists of 14 residues. CDR3 amino acids: CASSRGRTTAKQYF. The CDR3 DNA sequence: TGTGCCAGCAGTCGAGGGAGGACAACCGCGAAGCAGTACTTC.

CDR3 bases: TGTGCCAGCAGCTCGCTAAGCACTGAAGCTTTCTTT. Translated, it gives CASSSLSTEAFF. The J gene is TRBJ1-1, the V gene TRBV28; D unresolved. The V end was cut by 6 bases, the J end by 4 bases, with 9 bases between. CDR1 MDHEN and CDR2 SYDVKM come from the germline V gene. This CDR3 region has 12 residues.

The genes are TRBV28 and TRBJ2-1; 9 bases agree with TRBD2. Trimming took 2 bases from V and 7 from J; bases not matched to a gene: 6. The length of the CDR3 is 15 residues. Germline V gene lookup returns CDR1 MDHEN and CDR2 SYDVKM. This CDR3 reads CASSLAGGFWNEQFF. The CDR3 DNA sequence: TGTGCCAGCAGTTTAGCGGGAGGGTTTTGGAATGAGCAGTTCTTC.

The table lists this clone with a count of one. The gene calls are TRBV7-9 and TRBJ1-4, with no clear D. V was cut by 3 bases and J by 3 bases, with 5 bases left in between. The CDR3 is made up of 13 amino acids. Germline CDR1 is SEHNR and CDR2 is FQNEAQ (reference sequence). The DNA for the CDR3 is TGTGCCAGCAGCTTCGGACCTAATGAAAAACTGTTTTTT. This encodes CASSFGPNEKLFF.

V and J are TRBV5-8 and TRBJ1-3; TRBD1 matches 8 bases. Germline assignment: CDR1 SGHTS and CDR2 YDEGEE. This CDR3 spans 20 amino acids. After removal of 1 base from V and 0 bases from J, the junction contained 15 bases not matched to a gene. The chain's CDR3 is CASSLFVGQGRLYSGNTIYF. In nucleotides, the CDR3 is TGTGCCAGCAGCTTGTTCGTAGGACAGGGCCGACTCTACTCTGGAAACACCATATATTTT.

This chain joins TRBV20-1 and TRBJ2-1; D remains unclear. This CDR3 is 10 amino acids long. Germline CDR1 is DFQATT and CDR2 is SNEGSKA (reference sequence). Trimming left V 3 bases short and J 10 bases short, with 7 bases between. CDR3 loop: CSASKGEQFF. The CDR3 bases are TGCAGTGCTAGTAAGGGAGAGCAGTTCTTC.

The chain is built from TRBV9 and TRBJ2-3; D possibly corresponds to TRBD1 (7 bases). CDR3 size: 16 residues. The V end lost 0 bases, the J end lost 2 bases, and 13 bases lay between the germline ends. Germline V lookup: CDR1 SGDLS, CDR2 YYNGEE. CDR3 sequence reads: CASSVVGGGYTDTQYF. CDR3 DNA: TGTGCCAGCAGCGTAGTAGGAGGGGGCTACACAGATACGCAGTATTTT. Variable domain in full (rest from reference TRBV9 and TRBJ2-3): DSGVTQTPKHLITATGQRVTLRCSPRSGDLSVYWYQQSLDQGLQFLIQYYNGEERAKGNILERFSAQQFPDLHSELNLSSLELGDSALYFCASSVVGGGYTDTQYFGPGTRLTVL.

As concerns this clone: The sample has other DNA sequences that encode this CDR3 too. The chain has TRBV28 and TRBJ2-7; 7 nucleotides align to TRBD2. This CDR3 contains 14 residues. V lost 3 bases, J lost 0 bases, and 2 bases stayed unmatched. Germline V CDR1 and CDR2: MDHEN, SYDVKM. This chain's CDR3 is CASSLGGSSYEQYF. Here the CDR3 DNA reads TGTGCCAGCAGTTTGGGGGGGAGCTCCTACGAGCAGTACTTC.

This clone came up once. J is TRBJ2-5 and V is TRBV10-3; 7 bases match TRBD2. J was trimmed by 5 bases and V by 6 bases; bases with no gene match: 9. Germline loops: CDR1 ENHRY, CDR2 SYGVKD. The CDR3 runs 14 residues. The CDR3, as DNA: TGTGCCATCAGAGATGGGAGGGATCGGGAGACCCAGTACTTC. This codes for CAIRDGRDRETQYF.

This CDR3 is CAYRDLSSYEQYF. In DNA form, the CDR3 reads TGTGCTTACCGGGACTTATCGTCCTACGAGCAGTACTTC. The chain uses TRBV5-4 and TRBJ2-7; TRBD2 might be the D (6 bases). Germline assignment: CDR1 SGHNT and CDR2 YYREEE (reference sequence). The CDR3 is made up of 13 amino acids.

CDR3 loop: CASSNRLAQYNEQFF. The DNA for the CDR3 is TGCGCCAGCAGCAACCGACTAGCGCAATACAATGAGCAGTTCTTC. The rearrangement uses TRBV5-1 and TRBJ2-1, with 8 nucleotides matching TRBD2. Germline V CDR1 and CDR2: SGHRS, YFSETQ. This CDR3 is built from 15 residues. V was pared by 4 bases and J by 4 bases, with 7 bases of the junction left unmatched.

The chain joins TRBV6-5 to TRBJ1-4; D is uncertain. V lost 2 bases, J lost 8 bases, and 12 bases lay in between. Germline V lookup: CDR1 MNHEY, CDR2 SVGAGI. The CDR3 length is 14 residues. In nucleotides, the CDR3 is TGTGCCAGCAGTTACGCAAGAGGCCGAGAAAAACTGTTTTTT. Amino acids: CASSYARGREKLFF.

The J gene is TRBJ1-1, the V gene TRBV5-1; D perhaps matches TRBD1 (5 bases). Per the germline V gene, CDR1 is SGHRS and CDR2 is YFSETQ. V lost 1 base and J 0 bases, leaving 22 bases between the germline ends. This CDR3 is built from 19 residues. CDR3: CASSLRSGKGKRLNTEAFF. The CDR3 nucleotides are TGCGCCAGCAGCTTGCGGTCAGGGAAGGGGAAACGGTTGAACACTGAAGCTTTCTTT.

The gene calls are TRBV5-3 and TRBJ1-1; TRBD1 might be the D (6 bases). Being an ORF, TRBV5-3 has a function that is uncertain. The V end lost 2 bases, the J end lost 2 bases, and 10 bases lay between the germline ends. This CDR3 has 14 residues. The CDR3: CARSFQGRNTEAFF. In DNA form, the CDR3 reads TGTGCCAGAAGCTTCCAGGGGCGCAACACTGAAGCTTTCTTT.